These T cell receptor beta chains were read from a single sample in a study of regulatory T cells in long-lasting Graves disease. A single record per CDR3 protein comes from TCRdb applying MiXCR to the multiplex PCR reads. The sample shows 540,000 or so distinct CDR3 sequences, roughly 13% of them seen only once. The same sample was also used in a study of T cells in Graves' hyperthyroidism and ophthalmopathy.

The sample was peripheral blood mononuclear cells (PBMCs), taken at new diagnosis, from a patient treated with antithyroid drugs. The receptor source for this set is a man between 25 and 39 years old with Graves disease. The CDR3 runs from the conserved cysteine through the conserved F or W. Each record gives: J gene, clone size, V gene, CDR3 protein. Not all rows give a size; the values are once, few, many and, for expanded clones, a class.

j_gene: TRBJ2-2
abundance: many
v_gene: TRBV7-2
CDR3aa: CASSLGQLANTGELFF

j_gene: TRBJ2-3
abundance: NA
v_gene: TRBV6-1
CDR3aa: CASRAGAREDTQYF

j_gene: TRBJ1-1
abundance: many
v_gene: TRBV13
CDR3aa: CASSIERPHSNTEAFF

j_gene: TRBJ2-5
abundance: NA
v_gene: TRBV19
CDR3aa: CASSPVPPRTQYF

j_gene: TRBJ1-3
abundance: NA
v_gene: TRBV27
CDR3aa: CASSPTYRGTPGNTIYF

j_gene: TRBJ2-1
abundance: many
v_gene: TRBV5-6
CDR3aa: CASSDGPEALAGVNEQFF

j_gene: TRBJ2-5
abundance: many
v_gene: TRBV7-9
CDR3aa: CASSLVGAQETQYF

j_gene: TRBJ1-2
abundance: many
v_gene: TRBV28
CDR3aa: CASSSGQINYGYTF

j_gene: TRBJ2-7
abundance: many
v_gene: TRBV5-1
CDR3aa: CASSPGLGEYF

j_gene: TRBJ1-2
abundance: many
v_gene: TRBV2
CDR3aa: CASSELVSGYGYTF

j_gene: TRBJ2-7
abundance: few
v_gene: TRBV10-2
CDR3aa: CASSEFQRPYEQYF

j_gene: TRBJ1-1
abundance: many
v_gene: TRBV28
CDR3aa: CASSSGQGWGSNTEAFF

j_gene: TRBJ2-3
abundance: many
v_gene: TRBV14
CDR3aa: CASSHGGEGTQYF

j_gene: TRBJ1-1
abundance: many
v_gene: TRBV20-1
CDR3aa: CSAAGTGRPEAFF

j_gene: TRBJ2-3
abundance: NA
v_gene: TRBV7-2
CDR3aa: CASSLGLAGSGADTQYF

j_gene: TRBJ2-1
abundance: many
v_gene: TRBV30
CDR3aa: CAWSRGNYNEQFF

j_gene: TRBJ2-5
abundance: many
v_gene: TRBV7-9
CDR3aa: CASSIGTHAIQETQYF

j_gene: TRBJ2-3
abundance: many
v_gene: TRBV5-1
CDR3aa: CASSGTGVADTQYF

j_gene: TRBJ1-1
abundance: many
v_gene: TRBV29-1
CDR3aa: CSVESDRRGAFF

j_gene: NA
abundance: once
v_gene: TRBV20-1
CDR3aa: CSAIRGQETQYF

j_gene: TRBJ2-7
abundance: many
v_gene: TRBV6-1
CDR3aa: CASGTSGIYEQYF

j_gene: TRBJ2-3
abundance: many
v_gene: TRBV25-1
CDR3aa: CASSAATDTQYF

j_gene: TRBJ2-1
abundance: many
v_gene: TRBV7-9
CDR3aa: CASSWGGFRSGGYEQFF

j_gene: TRBJ2-5
abundance: many
v_gene: TRBV9
CDR3aa: CASSAEAVGETQYF

j_gene: TRBJ2-5
abundance: NA
v_gene: TRBV2
CDR3aa: CASSDPQGRGIETQYF

j_gene: TRBJ2-2
abundance: NA
v_gene: TRBV28
CDR3aa: CASSSRGTGTGELFF

j_gene: TRBJ1-4
abundance: many
v_gene: TRBV27
CDR3aa: CASSRGGRNPNEKLFF

j_gene: TRBJ2-3
abundance: many
v_gene: TRBV29-1
CDR3aa: CSVGQGSQYF

j_gene: TRBJ2-3
abundance: NA
v_gene: TRBV7-9
CDR3aa: CASSRGRHPDTQYF

j_gene: TRBJ2-1
abundance: few
v_gene: TRBV12-3/TRBV12-4
CDR3aa: CAGSLLAAAGYNEQFF

j_gene: TRBJ2-7
abundance: few
v_gene: TRBV6-1
CDR3aa: CASSRDTTREQYF

j_gene: TRBJ1-2
abundance: many
v_gene: TRBV12-3/TRBV12-4
CDR3aa: CASSAGQRLYGYTF

j_gene: TRBJ2-7
abundance: many
v_gene: TRBV29-1
CDR3aa: CSVEEDRRIHEQYF

j_gene: TRBJ2-1
abundance: many
v_gene: TRBV12-3/TRBV12-4
CDR3aa: CASSFGQDNEQFF

j_gene: TRBJ1-2
abundance: few
v_gene: TRBV19
CDR3aa: CASLGLGREDYGYTF

j_gene: TRBJ2-1
abundance: many
v_gene: TRBV28
CDR3aa: CASKGAGYNEQFF

j_gene: TRBJ1-1
abundance: many
v_gene: TRBV25-1
CDR3aa: CASSDSRDIPNTEAFF